This TCR beta chain was identified in a study of T-cell reconstitution after alpha-beta-depleted transplantation in children. The authors prepared the TCRbeta library with unique molecular identifiers. One entry per CDR3 protein, called by TCRdb with MiXCR from the PCR reads. Here the sample spans about a million distinct CDR3 sequences, about 29% being singletons. CDR1 is SGHRS, CDR2 YFSETQ, per germline. Unmatched junction bases numbered 8, after V lost 4 bases and J lost 4 bases. The CDR3 consists of 15 residues. The sample consisted of PBMCs, mostly from graft donor cells, taken 360 days after TCRalphabeta/CD19-depleted stem cell transplant. This clonotype was sampled from a boy in the first two years of life who had a stem cell transplant for SCID, so the T cells may come from the graft donor. This chain links TRBV5-1 with TRBJ1-2; 9 nucleotides match TRBD1. The CDR3 reads CASSGTDRGTYGYTF. The CDR3 nucleotides read TGCGCCAGCAGCGGTACGGACAGGGGAACCTATGGCTACACCTTC.